This T cell receptor (beta chain) comes out of a study of T cell changes during pregnancy in multiple sclerosis. CDR1 and CDR2 from the germline V gene are LNHNV and YYDKDF (reference sequence). The CDR3 covers 15 residues. V was clipped by 4 bases and J by 6 bases, with 16 bases between them. Clones were sequenced by immunoSEQ multiplex PCR, and TCRdb holds only the in-frame ones, with some missing. The table lists 75,000 to 95,000 clones, more than 85% of them singletons, with 1.5% to 2% in the top ten. The V and J genes are TRBV15 and TRBJ2-1; D ambiguous. The sample was peripheral blood, taken in the first trimester of pregnancy. This TCR was sampled from a female donor in good health, enrolled as a control in a pregnancy study. The CDR3 DNA reads as TGTGCCACCAGCACGTACTACAACCTAGGCAATGAGCAGTTCTTC. Translation: CATSTYYNLGNEQFF.